The sequence of this TCR beta chain was determined in a study of response to subunit inactivated influenza vaccine. Germline V CDR1 and CDR2: MDHEN, SYDVKM. CDR3 size: 17 residues. Trimming stripped 2 bases from V and 1 base from J, with 17 bases between. One entry per CDR3 protein, called by TCRdb with MiXCR from the RT-PCR reads. The data hold about 650,000 distinct CDR3 sequences, with 13% to 15% observed a single time. Findings of the study overall: New T cells are recruited in small numbers by each seasonal influenza vaccination, according to the authors' suggestion.

This clonotype turned up a few times. Its target is unknown. The rearrangement joins TRBV28 to TRBJ1-2, with D perhaps matching TRBD1 (5 bases). This sequence was found in a man aged 50 or older who received an inactivated influenza vaccine. Source: PBMCs from blood, taken 14 to 15 days before vaccination. Written as DNA, the CDR3 is TGTGCCAGCAGTTTAAGTTATGGGACGGTTGATAACTATGGCTACACCTTC. Translation gives CASSLSYGTVDNYGYTF.